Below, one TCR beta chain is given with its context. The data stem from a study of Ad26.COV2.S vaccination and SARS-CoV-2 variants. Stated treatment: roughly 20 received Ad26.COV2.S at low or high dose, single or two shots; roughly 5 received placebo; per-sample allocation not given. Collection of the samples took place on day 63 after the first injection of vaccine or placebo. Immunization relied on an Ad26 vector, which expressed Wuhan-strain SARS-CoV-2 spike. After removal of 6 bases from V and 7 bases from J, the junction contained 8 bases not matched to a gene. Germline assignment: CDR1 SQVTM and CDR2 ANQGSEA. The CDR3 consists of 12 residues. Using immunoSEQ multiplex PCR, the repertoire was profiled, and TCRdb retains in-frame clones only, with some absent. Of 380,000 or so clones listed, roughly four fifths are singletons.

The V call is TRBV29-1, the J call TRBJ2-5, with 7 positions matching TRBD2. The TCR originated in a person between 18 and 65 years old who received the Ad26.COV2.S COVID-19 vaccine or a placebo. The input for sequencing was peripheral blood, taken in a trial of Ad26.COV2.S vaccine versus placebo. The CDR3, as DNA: TGCAGCGTGGAGAAGGGGAGGGGGACCCAGTACTTC. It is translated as CSVEKGRGTQYF.